This T cell receptor (beta chain) was captured in a study of T-cell reconstitution after alpha-beta-depleted transplantation in children. Study-wide results and limits: Several hundred graft clones that had expanded were reportedly the source of alpha-beta T cells about two months after transplant. Surviving recipient T cells and thymic progenitors produced the high day-60 TCRbeta diversity seen in some patients. Diversity and T-cell counts at one year after transplant derived mostly from new T cells.

The J segment lost 3 bases and the V segment lost 3 bases, leaving 4 bases of the junction unmatched. The CDR3 length is 14 residues. Germline-derived CDR1 and CDR2 are LNHNV and YYDKDF (reference sequence). Preparation of the TCRbeta library used unique molecular identifiers. MiXCR was run by TCRdb on the PCR reads, yielding one entry per CDR3 protein. The table lists 250,000 to 300,000 distinct CDR3 sequences, approximately 10% of them singletons, with around 22% in the top ten. This clonotype was seen ten or more times. Its antigen remains unknown. The source material was peripheral blood, sampled 180 days after TCRalphabeta/CD19-depleted stem cell transplant. The clonotype was recovered from a male patient aged 2 to 10 who had a stem cell transplant for chronic granulomatous disease, so the T cells may come from the graft donor. The gene calls are TRBV15 and TRBJ2-5; 7 bases are shared with TRBD1. The CDR3 is CATSRWDSKETQYF. The CDR3 region has the DNA TGTGCCACCAGCAGGTGGGACAGTAAAGAGACCCAGTACTTC.